The 15 T cell receptor beta chains given below trace back to one sample, sequenced in a study of blood T cells in healthy people across ages. A second roughly 7 to 12 cycle PCR used barcoded and J-beta primers. TCRdb itself ran the 5' RACE reads through MiXCR, one entry per CDR3 protein. The table has 450,000 to 700,000 distinct CDR3 sequences, approximately 25% seen once. The sequencing input was blood. These TCRs come from a woman in her 70s in good health.

The sample holds many counts of this clonotype. This chain joins TRBV9 and TRBJ2-5; TRBD2 agrees at 8 bases. The CDR3 contains 14 residues. The germline V gene encodes CDR1 SGDLS and CDR2 YYNGEE. V trimming: 4 bases; J trimming: 3 bases; junction bases outside the gene matches: 5. CDR3: CASSTRGVEETQYF. The CDR3 DNA sequence: TGTGCCAGCAGCACGCGGGGGGTAGAAGAGACCCAGTACTTC.

Only a few counts were recorded for this clonotype. The chain carries TRBV6-5 and TRBJ2-7; 7 nucleotides line up with TRBD2. Germline CDR1 MNHEY, CDR2 SVGAGI. This CDR3 has 15 residues. V lost 5 bases and J lost 4; bases outside the gene matches: 11. CDR3: CASSRTSALSYEQYF. The CDR3 region has the DNA TGTGCCAGCAGTCGTACTAGCGCTCTTTCTTACGAGCAGTACTTC.

The chain couples TRBV20-1 to TRBJ2-7; D is ambiguous. V was clipped by 3 bases and J by 0 bases, with 9 bases between them. The CDR3 has 13 residues. Germline assignment: CDR1 DFQATT and CDR2 SNEGSKA (reference sequence). For the CDR3, the DNA is TGCAGTGCTAGCCGGCAGAGCTCCTACGAGCAGTACTTC. Translated: CSASRQSSYEQYF.

The V and J genes are TRBV4-1 and TRBJ2-5; 7 bases are shared with TRBD2. The junction had 4 bases not matched to a gene; V was cut back by 0 bases and J by 9 bases. The CDR3 extends over 13 amino acids. Germline loops: CDR1 MGHRA, CDR2 YSYEKL. The CDR3 spells CASSQEGGGPQYF. Written as DNA, the CDR3 is TGCGCCAGCAGCCAAGAAGGCGGGGGTCCCCAGTACTTC.

The V gene is TRBV6-5, the J gene TRBJ1-3; 9 bases align to TRBD1. CDR1 is MNHEY, CDR2 SVGAGI, per germline. The CDR3 sequence is 15 residues long. Unmatched junction bases numbered 6, after V lost 5 bases and J lost 4 bases. Here the CDR3 DNA reads TGTGCCAGCAGTACAGGGGGCACGGAAGGAAACACCATATATTTT. Residues: CASSTGGTEGNTIYF.

The rearrangement joins TRBV2 to TRBJ2-5, with D possibly being TRBD2 (5 bases). The J call may be mistaken, given a closer DNA end match to TRBJ2-1. The CDR3 extends over 14 amino acids. Germline CDR1 is SNHLY and CDR2 is FYNNEI. Here the CDR3 DNA reads TGTGCCAGCAGCGCAGAAGTCACTAGTTATGAGCAGTTCTTC. It translates to CASSAEVTSYEQFF.

This clonotype was detected only a few times. V usage is TRBV7-3 and J usage is TRBJ2-1; 11 bases align to TRBD2. From germline, CDR1 is SGHTA and CDR2 FQGTGA. Trimming took 2 bases from V and 15 from J; bases not matched to a gene: 9. The CDR3 loop spans 14 amino acids. CDR3 protein: CASSLSGSGGGRFF. As DNA, the CDR3 is TGTGCCAGCAGCTTATCTGGTAGCGGGGGGGGAAGGTTCTTC.

The rearrangement joins TRBV7-2 to TRBJ2-7; 8 positions agree with TRBD1. Germline lookup yields CDR1 SGHTA and CDR2 FQGNSA. The length of the CDR3 is 15 residues. Trimming took 5 bases from V and 4 from J; bases not matched to a gene: 10. The CDR3 DNA sequence: TGTGCCAGCAGCCGAGCCGGACAGGGTAGATACGAGCAGTACTTC. This codes for CASSRAGQGRYEQYF.

The genes are TRBV29-1 and TRBJ2-5, with D uncertain. The CDR3 is 12 residues long. Germline V gives CDR1 SQVTM, CDR2 ANQGSEA. Trimming removed 5 bases from V and 1 base from J, with 8 bases in between. The CDR3 coding sequence is TGCAGCGTTAGCCCGACCCAAGAGACCCAGTACTTC. It encodes CSVSPTQETQYF.

This clonotype was picked up one time. V gene TRBV5-8 combines with J gene TRBJ2-5, with D unclear. V was pared by 4 bases and J by 4 bases, with 17 bases between. CDR3 length: 15 amino acids. Germline-derived CDR1 and CDR2 are SGHTS and YDEGEE. In nucleotides, the CDR3 is TGTGCCAGCAGCCCCGGCTCAAGTCAGTCAGAGACCCAGTACTTC. Amino acid sequence: CASSPGSSQSETQYF.

The V and J genes are TRBV27 and TRBJ2-5; 7 bases map to TRBD1. J lost 5 bases, V lost 2 bases, and 11 bases had no gene match. The germline V gene encodes CDR1 MNHEY and CDR2 SMNVEV (reference sequence). The CDR3 has 16 residues. CDR3 residues: CASSLSRTGGEETQYF. The DNA of the CDR3 is TGTGCCAGCAGTTTAAGCCGGACAGGTGGGGAGGAGACCCAGTACTTC.

This sequence joins TRBV10-3 and TRBJ2-7; perhaps TRBD1 as D (5 bases). CDR1 ENHRY and CDR2 SYGVKD come from the germline V gene. This CDR3 has 13 residues. Trimming cost V 3 bases and J 5 bases, with 11 bases left between them. CDR3 amino acids: CAISDSTAHEQYF. CDR3 coding DNA: TGTGCCATCAGTGATTCGACAGCACACGAGCAGTACTTC.

This clonotype has just a few counts. The chain links TRBV29-1 to TRBJ2-7; D remains ambiguous. Per germline, CDR1 SQVTM and CDR2 ANQGSEA. The V and J ends lost 7 bases and 7 bases respectively, with 8 bases between them. This CDR3 is built from 9 residues. The CDR3 protein is CSEHEEQYF. The CDR3, as DNA: TGCAGCGAACACGAGGAGCAGTACTTC.

This clonotype appeared a few times. J is TRBJ2-5 and V is TRBV21-1. TRBV21-1 is a pseudogene locus. The CDR3 runs to 14 residues. CDR3 loop: CASSKGTVGETQYF. The CDR3, as DNA: TGTGCCAGCAGCAAAGGAACGGTAGGAGAGACCCAGTACTTC.

In regard to this clonotype: This CDR3 is missing its conserved last phenylalanine or tryptophan, likely due to a read error. The DNA for the CDR3 is TGTGCCAGCAGTTTAAAAGGGGGCAACACTGAAGCTTTCTCT. The encoded protein is CASSLKGGNTEAFS. V is TRBV12-3 or TRBV12-4 and J is TRBJ1-1, with 7 bases aligning to TRBD1. V dropped 2 bases and J dropped 2; count of bases not matched to a gene: 2. The CDR3 sequence is 14 residues long.